One sample yielded the 27 T cell receptor beta chains listed below, sequenced in a study of graft-versus-host responses after intestinal transplantation. These receptors' targets are unknown. Generated by immunoSEQ multiplex PCR, the TCRdb table keeps only in-frame clones and is missing some. The repertoire holds 60,000 to 75,000 clones, more than 80% seen once, with about 2.7% in the top ten. Sequenced here: unstimulated CD8+ T cells sorted from spleen or lymph node cells, sampled before intestinal transplant. The receptor source for this set is a human donor who received an intestinal transplant.

This chain connects TRBV19 to TRBJ1-1; D is ambiguous. The V end lost 8 bases, the J end lost 3 bases, and 4 bases lay between the germline ends. The V gene's germline CDR1 is LNHDA and CDR2 SQIVND (reference sequence). The CDR3 extends over 10 amino acids. The CDR3 is CASGHTEAFF. CDR3 nucleotides: TGTGCCAGTGGGCACACTGAAGCTTTCTTT.

The chain is built from TRBV30 and TRBJ2-7; perhaps TRBD1 as D (6 bases). Germline CDR1 GTSNPN, CDR2 SVGIG (reference sequence). V was shortened by 2 bases and J by 1 base, with 12 bases between the two germline ends. This CDR3 has 14 residues. The CDR3 DNA sequence: TGTGCCTGGAGTCCCGGCAGGGGTTCCTACGAGCAGTACTTC. Protein sequence: CAWSPGRGSYEQYF.

The J gene is TRBJ1-1, the V gene TRBV6-5; D is possibly TRBD1 (5 bases). Per the germline V gene, CDR1 is MNHEY and CDR2 is SVGAGI. This CDR3 contains 13 residues. V shed 2 bases and J shed 8 bases, with 12 bases lying between them. CDR3: CASSYTRGREAFF. DNA of the CDR3: TGTGCCAGCAGTTACACCCGGGGGAGAGAAGCTTTCTTT.

This chain joins TRBV7-8 and TRBJ2-7; 7 bases align to TRBD2. This CDR3 has 15 amino acids. Germline assignment: CDR1 SGHVS and CDR2 FQNEAQ. The junction had 12 bases not matched to a gene; V was cut back by 7 bases and J by 3 bases. CDR3 region: CASTDTGGGGYEQYF. CDR3 coding DNA: TGTGCCAGCACCGATACGGGGGGTGGAGGCTACGAGCAGTACTTC.

The V and J genes are TRBV10-3 and TRBJ2-7; TRBD1 might be the D (5 bases). Germline CDR1 ENHRY, CDR2 SYGVKD. Trimming cost V 8 bases and J 2 bases, with 10 bases left between them. This CDR3 region has 12 residues. This CDR3 reads CAIGAEAYEQYF. The CDR3 DNA is TGTGCCATCGGGGCGGAAGCCTACGAGCAGTACTTC.

The chain combines TRBV11-2 with TRBJ2-7, with a tentative D call TRBD1 (6 bases). Per the germline V gene, CDR1 is SGHAT and CDR2 is FQNNGV. Trimming pared 5 bases from V and 0 bases from J, leaving 14 bases between. CDR3 length: 15 residues. The CDR3 sequence is CASSQDSYSSYEQYF. The CDR3 coding sequence is TGTGCCAGCAGCCAGGACAGCTATAGCTCCTACGAGCAGTACTTC.

The V and J genes are TRBV28 and TRBJ2-5; 7 positions match TRBD2. CDR1 and CDR2 (germline): MDHEN, SYDVKM. The CDR3 covers 15 residues. V shed 5 bases and J 5 bases; nucleotides not matched to a gene: 11. CDR3 nucleotide sequence: TGTGCCAGCAGTGGGGGGGTACAGCGGTCGGAGACCCAGTACTTC. Translating gives CASSGGVQRSETQYF.

V gene TRBV6-1 combines with J gene TRBJ2-7; 7 bases map to TRBD1. V lost 6 bases and J lost 6; bases outside the gene matches: 14. This CDR3 contains 15 residues. Germline-derived CDR1 and CDR2 are MNHNS and SASEGT. CDR3 loop: CASREVDRAVCEQYF. CDR3 nucleotide sequence: TGTGCCAGCAGGGAGGTAGACAGGGCGGTTTGCGAGCAGTACTTC.

The CDR3 DNA reads TGTGCCAGCAGTTTATTATCACTAGCGGGGGGGCCGGGTGAGCAGTTCTTC. It specifies CASSLLSLAGGPGEQFF. This sequence joins TRBV28 and TRBJ2-1, with 13 bases that match TRBD2. In germline, CDR1 is MDHEN, CDR2 SYDVKM. This CDR3 region has 17 residues. V dropped 1 base and J dropped 9; count of bases not matched to a gene: 9.

This sequence joins TRBV6-5 and TRBJ2-3; D is ambiguous. The length of the CDR3 is 13 residues. Germline CDR1 MNHEY, CDR2 SVGAGI. V was shortened by 2 bases and J by 5 bases, with 8 bases between the two germline ends. The chain's CDR3 is CASSYLLGDTQYF. As DNA, the CDR3 is TGTGCCAGCAGTTACCTACTTGGAGATACGCAGTATTTT.

The V and J genes are TRBV5-6 and TRBJ1-2, with 9 bases fitting TRBD1. Germline CDR1 reads SGHDT; CDR2 reads YYEEEE. The trim removed 2 bases at V and 5 bases at J, leaving 10 bases unmatched. There are 16 residues in the CDR3. CDR3 region: CASSLLNRDREYGYTF. In DNA, the CDR3 is TGTGCCAGCAGCTTATTAAACCGGGACAGGGAATATGGCTACACCTTC.

CDR3 in DNA: TGCAGCGTTGACCTCTCCACTGAAGCTTTCTTT. Its translation is CSVDLSTEAFF. This chain connects TRBV29-1 to TRBJ1-1; D call uncertain. Trimming pared 3 bases from V and 4 bases from J, leaving 6 bases between. Germline loops: CDR1 SQVTM, CDR2 ANQGSEA. CDR3 length: 11 residues.

In its sample, this clone was seen a few times. This rearrangement joins TRBV19 to TRBJ2-7, with TRBD1 matching over 11 bases. V trimming: 8 bases; J trimming: 6 bases; junction bases outside the gene matches: 0. CDR1 is LNHDA and CDR2 is SQIVND in the germline V gene (reference sequence). CDR3 length equals 11 residues. The CDR3 DNA follows: TGTGCCAGTGGACAGGGGGCCGAGCAGTACTTC. This encodes CASGQGAEQYF.

The chain combines TRBV7-8 with TRBJ2-7; no clear D gene. Trimming cost V 0 bases and J 0 bases, with 6 bases left between them. Germline CDR1 SGHVS, CDR2 FQNEAQ. The length of the CDR3 is 14 residues. CDR3 amino acids: CASSLAAGSYEQYF. The CDR3 coding sequence is TGTGCCAGCAGCTTAGCGGCAGGCTCCTACGAGCAGTACTTC.

Comment on this clone: This CDR3 is also generated by other DNA sequences in the sample. The rearrangement links TRBV25-1 to TRBJ2-6, with TRBD1 matching 12 bases. Losses at the gene ends were 1 base for V and 4 bases for J; bases not matched to a gene: 5. Germline CDR1 and CDR2: MGHDK and SYGVNS. The CDR3 loop spans 18 amino acids. Here the CDR3 reads CASSESGQGAGGANVLTF. The CDR3 DNA sequence: TGTGCCAGCAGTGAATCGGGACAGGGGGCGGGGGGGGCCAACGTCCTGACTTTC.

The chain combines TRBV5-8 with TRBJ1-1, with D possibly being TRBD1 (5 bases). V was cut by 3 bases and J by 3 bases, with 15 bases left in between. CDR3 size: 15 residues. CDR1 is SGHTS and CDR2 is YDEGEE in the germline V gene. Written as DNA, the CDR3 is TGTGCCAGCAGCTCCCCGAGAGGGGAGGACACTGAAGCTTTCTTT. It specifies CASSSPRGEDTEAFF.

The rearrangement joins TRBV28 to TRBJ1-2; TRBD1 agrees at 9 bases. V dropped 4 bases and J dropped 7; count of bases not matched to a gene: 13. This CDR3 is 16 amino acids long. Germline V CDR1 and CDR2: MDHEN, SYDVKM. Written as DNA, the CDR3 is TGTGCCAGCAGTTCCGGACCGGGACAGGGTTGGTGTGGCTACACCTTC. Translating gives CASSSGPGQGWCGYTF.

The chain has TRBV29-1 and TRBJ1-2; D is possibly TRBD1 (6 bases). Trimming took off 3 bases at V and 6 bases at J, with 8 bases between the two ends. The CDR3 loop spans 11 amino acids. Per germline, CDR1 SQVTM and CDR2 ANQGSEA. The CDR3: CSVDSGDGYTF. The DNA for the CDR3 is TGCAGCGTTGATTCAGGGGATGGCTACACCTTC.

V usage is TRBV10-3 and J usage is TRBJ2-1; the D is unclear. Trimming removed 7 bases from V and 6 bases from J, with 7 bases in between. From germline, CDR1 is ENHRY and CDR2 SYGVKD. The CDR3 length is 11 residues. The CDR3 spells CAIMAGNEQFF. The DNA for the CDR3 is TGTGCCATCATGGCAGGCAATGAGCAGTTCTTC.

This chain links TRBV6-6 with TRBJ2-2, with D uncertain. V lost 5 bases to trimming and J lost 2 bases, with 9 bases between them. The germline gives CDR1 MNHNY, CDR2 SVGAGI (reference sequence). The CDR3 is 14 residues long. In DNA form, the CDR3 reads TGTGCCAGCAGTCGGCAGGTCAACACCGGGGAGCTGTTTTTT. Translated: CASSRQVNTGELFF.

This clone turned up a few times. This sequence joins TRBV19 and TRBJ1-1; 11 positions agree with TRBD1. This CDR3 has 14 residues. With V trimmed by 4 bases and J by 4 bases, 2 bases remained unmatched. In germline, CDR1 is LNHDA, CDR2 SQIVND (reference sequence). CDR3 in amino acids: CASSTGTGGTEAFF. CDR3 coding DNA: TGTGCCAGTAGTACCGGGACAGGGGGCACTGAAGCTTTCTTT.

V usage is TRBV29-1 and J usage is TRBJ2-7; D uncertain. Germline values: CDR1 SQVTM, CDR2 ANQGSEA. Trimming left V 7 bases short and J 0 bases short, with 13 bases between. This CDR3 comprises 13 residues. The CDR3 DNA reads TGCAGCGCCTGCCCCGAGAGCTCCTACGAGCAGTACTTC. It translates to CSACPESSYEQYF.

The chain links TRBV14 to TRBJ1-2; a weak D match, TRBD1 (5 bases). Looked up from germline, CDR1 is SGHDN and CDR2 is FVKESK. The CDR3 runs 14 residues. The V and J ends lost 2 bases and 6 bases respectively, with 13 bases between them. The CDR3 region is CASSQYGTSHGYTF. The DNA for the CDR3 is TGTGCCAGCAGCCAATACGGGACTTCCCATGGCTACACCTTC.

The count of this clone is one. V usage is TRBV27 and J usage is TRBJ2-2, with a tentative D call TRBD1 (6 bases). This CDR3 region has 15 residues. V was trimmed by 7 bases and J by 7 bases, leaving 19 bases between them. Looked up from germline, CDR1 is MNHEY and CDR2 is SMNVEV (reference sequence). The DNA of the CDR3 is TGTGCCAGCATGGTGGGGGCAGGGGCGGGCGGGGAGCTGTTTTTT. The encoded protein is CASMVGAGAGGELFF.

This chain links TRBV5-5 with TRBJ2-7, with 9 bases fitting TRBD1. The J segment lost 6 bases and the V segment lost 2 bases, leaving 9 bases of the junction unmatched. In germline, CDR1 is SGHKS, CDR2 YYEKEE (reference sequence). The length of the CDR3 is 15 residues. CDR3 loop: CASSFDTGQGGEQYF. CDR3 nucleotide sequence: TGTGCCAGCAGCTTTGACACGGGACAGGGAGGCGAGCAGTACTTC.

This chain's CDR3 is CASSLTSGRDNEQFF. CDR3 sequence (DNA): TGTGCCAGCAGTCTGACTAGCGGGAGAGACAATGAGCAGTTCTTC. The chain uses TRBV28 and TRBJ2-1, with 12 nucleotides matching TRBD2. The J segment lost 5 bases and the V segment lost 5 bases, leaving 4 bases of the junction unmatched. Germline V CDR1 and CDR2: MDHEN, SYDVKM. CDR3 length: 15 residues.

The gene calls are TRBV5-4 and TRBJ2-5; 13 bases line up with TRBD2. CDR1 is SGHNT and CDR2 is YYREEE in the germline V gene (reference sequence). The CDR3 spans 17 residues. V was clipped by 4 bases and J by 5 bases; unmatched bases: 11. The CDR3 here is CASSQGTSGNPLETQYF. The CDR3 nucleotides are TGTGCCAGCAGCCAAGGGACTAGCGGGAACCCCTTGGAGACCCAGTACTTC.